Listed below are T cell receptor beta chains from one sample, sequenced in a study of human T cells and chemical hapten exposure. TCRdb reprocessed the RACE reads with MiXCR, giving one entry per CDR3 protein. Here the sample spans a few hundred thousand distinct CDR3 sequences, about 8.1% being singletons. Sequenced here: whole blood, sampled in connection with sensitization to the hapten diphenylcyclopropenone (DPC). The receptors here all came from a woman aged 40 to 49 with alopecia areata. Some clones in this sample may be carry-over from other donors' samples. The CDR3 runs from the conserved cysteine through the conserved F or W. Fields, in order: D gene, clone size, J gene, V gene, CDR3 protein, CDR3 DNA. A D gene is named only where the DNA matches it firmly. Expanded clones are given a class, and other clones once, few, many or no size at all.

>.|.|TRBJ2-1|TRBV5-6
CASSLGQVPNREQFF
TGTGCCAGCAGCTTGGGTCAGGTCCCCAATCGAGAGCAGTTCTTC
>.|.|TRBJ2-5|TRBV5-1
CASSLVGGSETQYF
TGCGCCAGCAGCTTGGTTGGGGGTAGTGAGACCCAGTACTTC
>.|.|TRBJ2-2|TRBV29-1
CSVSNTGELFF
TGCAGCGTATCAAACACCGGGGAGCTGTTTTTT
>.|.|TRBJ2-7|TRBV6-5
CASSYGGDGTYEQYF
TGTGCCAGCAGCTACGGGGGTGACGGTACCTACGAGCAGTACTTC
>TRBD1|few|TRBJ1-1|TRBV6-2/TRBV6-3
CASSPQDRGGTEAFF
TGTGCCAGCAGTCCACAGGACAGGGGAGGTACTGAAGCTTTCTTT
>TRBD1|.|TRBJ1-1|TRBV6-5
CASSFLGQISGENTEAFF
TGTGCCAGCAGTTTCTTGGGACAGATTAGTGGGGAGAACACTGAAGCTTTCTTT
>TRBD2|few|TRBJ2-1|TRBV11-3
CASSGTGTSKLANEQFF
TGTGCCAGCAGCGGAACGGGGACTAGCAAACTTGCTAATGAGCAGTTCTTC
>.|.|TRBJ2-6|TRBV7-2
CASSLAGQGSGANVLTF
TGTGCCAGCAGCTTAGCCGGGCAGGGATCTGGGGCCAACGTCCTGACTTTC
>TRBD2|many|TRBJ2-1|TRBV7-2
CASSLSGSSYNEQFF
TGTGCCAGCAGCTTGAGCGGGAGCTCCTACAATGAGCAGTTCTTC
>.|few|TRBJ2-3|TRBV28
CASSGWRTAASGPDTQYF
TGTGCCAGCAGTGGTTGGCGGACAGCGGCCTCAGGGCCAGATACGCAGTATTTT
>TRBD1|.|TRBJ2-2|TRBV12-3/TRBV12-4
CASSSLQGTRGELFF
TGTGCCAGCAGTTCCCTACAGGGGACACGCGGGGAGCTGTTTTTT
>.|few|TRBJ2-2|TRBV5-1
CASSFLASVVGELFF
TGCGCCAGCAGCTTTCTAGCTTCCGTCGTCGGGGAGCTGTTTTTT
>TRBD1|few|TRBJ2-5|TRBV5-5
CASSSTGVGETQYF
TGTGCCAGCAGCTCAACAGGGGTAGGAGAGACCCAGTACTTC
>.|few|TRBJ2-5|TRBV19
CASSPGGPVQETQYF
TGTGCCAGTAGTCCCGGGGGGCCCGTCCAAGAGACCCAGTACTTC
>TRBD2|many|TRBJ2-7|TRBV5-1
CASSPDSGLAAYEQYF
TGCGCCAGCAGCCCGGATTCCGGACTAGCGGCCTACGAGCAGTACTTC
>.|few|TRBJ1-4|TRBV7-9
CASRTGTRNEKLFF
TGTGCCAGCAGGACCGGGACAAGGAATGAAAAACTGTTTTTT
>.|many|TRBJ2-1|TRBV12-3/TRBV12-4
CASPGFSYNEQFF
TGTGCCAGCCCTGGGTTCTCCTACAATGAGCAGTTCTTC
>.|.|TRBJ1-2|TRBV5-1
CASSLGTVNRIYGYTF
TGCGCCAGCAGCTTGGGGACAGTCAATAGGATCTATGGCTACACCTTC
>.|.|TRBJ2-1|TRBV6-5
CASSYRVEVEQFF
TGTGCCAGCAGTTACCGGGTGGAGGTTGAGCAGTTCTTC
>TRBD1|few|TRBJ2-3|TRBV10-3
CAITGQGENTQYF
TGTGCCATCACGGGACAGGGGGAGAATACGCAGTATTTT
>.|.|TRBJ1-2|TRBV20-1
CSARPGANYGYTF
TGCAGTGCTCGACCCGGGGCTAACTATGGCTACACCTTC
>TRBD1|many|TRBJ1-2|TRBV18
CASSLGTAYGYTF
TGTGCCAGCTCACTGGGGACAGCCTATGGCTACACCTTC
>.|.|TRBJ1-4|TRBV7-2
CASSLGRANEKLFF
TGTGCCAGCAGCTTAGGGCGGGCCAATGAAAAACTGTTTTTT
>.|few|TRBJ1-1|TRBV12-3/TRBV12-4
CASSLATSNTEAFF
TGTGCCAGCAGTTTAGCAACCTCCAACACTGAAGCTTTCTTT
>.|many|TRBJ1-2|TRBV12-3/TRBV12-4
CASSGPSTRDRVYGYTF
TGTGCCAGCAGCGGACCCAGTACAAGAGATAGAGTCTATGGCTACACCTTC
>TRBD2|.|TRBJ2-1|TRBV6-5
CASSQPPGTRQFF
TGTGCCAGCAGTCAACCCCCCGGGACTAGGCAGTTCTTC
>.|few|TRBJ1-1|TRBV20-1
CSAQRQESFF
TGCAGTGCCCAAAGACAGGAATCGTTCTTT
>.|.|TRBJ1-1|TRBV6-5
CATLWQGGTEAFF
TGTGCCACCCTATGGCAGGGAGGTACTGAAGCTTTCTTT
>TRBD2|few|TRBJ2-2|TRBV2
CASRRLRTSGRARTGELFF
TGTGCCAGCAGGAGGCTCCGGACTAGCGGGAGGGCTCGCACCGGGGAGCTGTTTTTT
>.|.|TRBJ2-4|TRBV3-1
CASSQVDIQYF
TGTGCCAGCAGCCAAGTGGACATTCAGTACTTC
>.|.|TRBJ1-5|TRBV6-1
CASSERGPSNQPQHF
TGTGCCAGCAGTGAAAGGGGACCAAGCAATCAGCCCCAGCATTTT
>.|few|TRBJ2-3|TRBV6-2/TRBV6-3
CASSYSLTDLDTQYF
TGTGCCAGCAGTTACTCGTTGACAGACTTAGATACGCAGTATTTT
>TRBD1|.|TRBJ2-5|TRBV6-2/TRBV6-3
CASSPTGPRKTQYF
TGTGCCAGCAGCCCGACAGGGCCCAGGAAGACCCAGTACTTC
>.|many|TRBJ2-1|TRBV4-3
CASSQIQGYEQFF
TGCGCCAGCAGCCAGATACAGGGCTATGAGCAGTTCTTC
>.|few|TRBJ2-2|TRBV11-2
CASSSLRGANTGELFF
TGTGCCAGCAGCTCCCTCCGGGGCGCGAACACCGGGGAGCTGTTTTTT
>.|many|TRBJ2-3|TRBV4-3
CASSLQGRVTDTQYF
TGCGCCAGCAGCTTACAGGGACGTGTCACAGATACGCAGTATTTT
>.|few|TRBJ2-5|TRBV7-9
CASSLAVRTQETQYF
TGTGCCAGCAGCTTAGCGGTCAGGACCCAAGAGACCCAGTACTTC
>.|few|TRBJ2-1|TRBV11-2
CASSLERGGEQFF
TGTGCCAGCAGCTTAGAAAGGGGAGGTGAGCAGTTCTTC
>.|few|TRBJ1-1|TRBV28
CASRPPATASYYTEAFF
TGTGCCAGCAGACCACCCGCGACAGCCTCTTATTACACTGAAGCTTTCTTT
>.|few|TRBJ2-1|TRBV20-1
CSARGGLGNEQFF
TGCAGTGCTAGGGGGGGTTTAGGCAATGAGCAGTTCTTC
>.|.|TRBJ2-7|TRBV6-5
CASRMTISDTYEQYF
TGTGCCAGCAGGATGACTATCTCCGACACCTACGAGCAGTACTTC
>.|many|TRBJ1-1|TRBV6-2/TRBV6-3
CASSLGTEAFF
TGTGCCAGCAGCTTGGGTACTGAAGCTTTCTTT
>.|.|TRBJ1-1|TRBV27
CASSYGGWAGDTEAFF
TGTGCCAGCAGTTATGGTGGCTGGGCGGGCGACACTGAAGCTTTCTTT
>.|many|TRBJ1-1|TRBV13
CASSSLQGNTEAFF
TGTGCCAGCAGCTCACTCCAGGGGAACACTGAAGCTTTCTTT
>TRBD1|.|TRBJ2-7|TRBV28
CASSSPGQGAREQYF
TGTGCCAGCAGTTCTCCGGGACAGGGGGCGCGTGAGCAGTACTTC
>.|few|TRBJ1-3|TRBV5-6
CASSLRDVTSGNTIYF
TGTGCCAGCAGCTTGCGGGACGTAACCTCTGGAAACACCATATATTTT
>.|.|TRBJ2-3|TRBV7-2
CASSLRPVGVDTQYF
TGTGCCAGCAGCTTAAGGCCGGTTGGGGTGGATACGCAGTATTTT
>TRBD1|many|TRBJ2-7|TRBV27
CASRRQGTAYEQYF
TGTGCCAGCAGGAGACAGGGGACGGCCTACGAGCAGTACTTC
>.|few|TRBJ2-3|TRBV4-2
CASSQERGNTQYF
TGTGCCAGCAGCCAAGAAAGGGGGAATACGCAGTATTTT
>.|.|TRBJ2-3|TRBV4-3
CASSQEFRITDTQYF
TGCGCCAGCAGCCAAGAATTCAGGATTACAGATACGCAGTATTTT
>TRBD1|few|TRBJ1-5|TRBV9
CASSVGDRGQPQHF
TGTGCCAGCAGCGTAGGCGACAGGGGGCAGCCCCAGCATTTT
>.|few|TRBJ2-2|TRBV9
CASSVAPAGELFF
TGTGCCAGCAGCGTAGCCCCTGCCGGGGAGCTGTTTTTT
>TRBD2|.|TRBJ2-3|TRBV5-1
CASSNPLAGGSDTQYF
TGCGCCAGCAGCAACCCTCTAGCGGGGGGCTCAGATACGCAGTATTTT
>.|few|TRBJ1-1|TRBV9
CASSVATGARTEAFF
TGTGCCAGCAGCGTAGCTACGGGGGCACGCACTGAAGCTTTCTTT
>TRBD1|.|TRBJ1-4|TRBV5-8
CASSLGQGAYEKLFF
TGTGCCAGCAGCCTTGGACAGGGGGCGTATGAAAAACTGTTTTTT
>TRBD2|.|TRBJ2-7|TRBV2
CASSVGLAGEQYF
TGTGCCAGCAGTGTGGGACTAGCGGGCGAGCAGTACTTC
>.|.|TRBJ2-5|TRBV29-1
CSVADETQYF
TGCAGCGTTGCCGATGAGACCCAGTACTTC